These 5 T cell receptor beta chains originate from one sample sequenced in a study of T cell responses to AZD1222 COVID-19 vaccine (dated by TCRdb to the early 2020s). The time point label corresponds to: baseline before first vaccination. The receptor library was made with the immunoSEQ multiplex PCR assay. TCRdb provides this immuneACCESS table in a form limited to in-frame rearrangements. Some clones are lacking; in checked studies, under half of them reflect an unresolved V gene, and why the rest are absent is not known. Recorded for this sample are more than 110,000 clones; approximately 90% of them occurred a single time. The ten largest make up about 3.5% of the sample. The sample was peripheral blood, taken on day 0 of AZD1222 vaccination. The source is an adult in good health.

This sequence joins TRBV6-6 and TRBJ1-2; 8 nucleotides align to TRBD1. Germline-derived CDR1 and CDR2 are MNHNY and SVGAGI (reference sequence). J gave up 4 bases and V 5 bases, and 18 bases lay outside the gene matches. This CDR3 has 18 amino acids. CDR3 amino acids: CASSPLGTGQRGGYGYTF. Written as DNA, the CDR3 is TGTGCCAGCAGTCCTTTAGGGACAGGTCAACGAGGTGGCTATGGCTACACCTTC.

The rearrangement joins TRBV27 to TRBJ2-1; 10 nucleotides line up with TRBD2. CDR1 is MNHEY and CDR2 is SMNVEV in the germline V gene (reference sequence). This CDR3 contains 14 residues. V gave up 2 bases and J gave up 10 bases; unmatched junction bases: 5. DNA for the CDR3: TGTGCCAGCAGTTTAGGGACTAGCGTTGGCGAGCAGTTCTTC. Translated: CASSLGTSVGEQFF.

This rearrangement joins TRBV4-2 to TRBJ2-1, with 8 bases lining up with TRBD2. Germline values: CDR1 LGHNA, CDR2 YNFKEQ. V dropped 3 bases and J dropped 9; count of bases not matched to a gene: 13. The CDR3 runs 16 residues. CDR3 bases: TGTGCCAGCAGCCAGCAAGCGGGAGAGGCTGGTTCTGAGCAGTTCTTC. Translating gives CASSQQAGEAGSEQFF.

V is TRBV9 and J is TRBJ2-1; tentatively, D is TRBD2 (5 bases). CDR1 and CDR2 from the germline V gene are SGDLS and YYNGEE. Trimming removed 0 bases from V and 9 bases from J, with 16 bases in between. This CDR3 contains 15 residues. The CDR3 DNA reads as TGTGCCAGCAGCGTAGCGGCGGGCTTGGTCCTTGAGCAGTTCTTC. As protein: CASSVAAGLVLEQFF.

The CDR3 loop reads CASSPGQGGGYTF. CDR3 in DNA: TGTGCCAGCAGCCCCGGACAGGGAGGGGGCTACACCTTC. The chain recombines TRBV25-1 with TRBJ1-2, with 8 bases lining up with TRBD1. J gave up 8 bases and V 6 bases, and 8 bases lay outside the gene matches. The CDR3 has 13 residues. The germline V gene has CDR1 MGHDK and CDR2 SYGVNS.